This entry lists 22 T cell receptor beta chains sequenced from one sample in a study of metastatic and nonmetastatic thyroid tumors. TCRdb re-analyzed the PCR reads through MiXCR. The sample gives 30,000 to 35,000 clones, approximately 19% of which show up once; about 22% is in the top ten. No treatment had been given to any patient before thyroid surgery. Sequenced material: blood. Every receptor here comes from a female donor with papillary thyroid cancer or a benign thyroid nodule (not recorded which). Some clones in this sample may be carry-over from other donors' samples.

This clone was picked up many times. The chain has TRBV20-1 and TRBJ2-2; 11 bases align to TRBD2. Looked up from germline, CDR1 is DFQATT and CDR2 is SNEGSKA (reference sequence). The length of the CDR3 is 16 residues. With V trimmed by 2 bases and J by 2 bases, 4 bases remained unmatched. Here the CDR3 DNA reads TGCAGTGCTAGAACTAGCGGGGGAGCTAACACCGGGGAGCTGTTTTTT. It specifies CSARTSGGANTGELFF.

As concerns this clone: Compared with germline, one end of the junction differs, possibly owing to a read error. The chain couples TRBV27 to TRBJ2-1; D may be TRBD2 (7 bases). This CDR3 region has 15 residues. Germline CDR1 reads MNHEY; CDR2 reads SMNVEV (reference sequence). CDR3 loop: CACSLGAGAEREQFF. CDR3 bases: TGTGCCTGCAGTCTCGGGGCGGGGGCGGAACGTGAGCAGTTCTTC.

This clone was seen a few times. The J gene is TRBJ1-1, the V gene TRBV15; D gene uncertain. Germline V lookup: CDR1 LNHNV, CDR2 YYDKDF (reference sequence). The CDR3 is 16 residues long. With 0 bases removed from V and 0 bases from J, the gap between germline ends came to 11 bases. The CDR3 bases are TGTGCCACCAGCAGAGATAAGCAAGCGATGAACACTGAAGCTTTCTTT. Protein product: CATSRDKQAMNTEAFF.

The gene calls are TRBV7-2 and TRBJ2-7, with 7 bases matching TRBD2. Germline values: CDR1 SGHTA, CDR2 FQGNSA. This CDR3 comprises 15 residues. The junction had 4 bases not matched to a gene; V was cut back by 0 bases and J by 2 bases. The CDR3 reads CASSLAASGTYEQYF. The DNA for the CDR3 is TGTGCCAGCAGCTTAGCGGCTAGCGGAACCTACGAGCAGTACTTC. Filled out from reference TRBV7-2 and TRBJ2-7, the complete variable domain reads GAGVSQSPSNKVTEKGKDVELRCDPISGHTALYWYRQSLGQGLEFLIYFQGNSAPDKSGLPSDRFSAERTGGSVSTLTIQRTQQEDSAVYLCASSLAASGTYEQYFGPGTRLTVT.

This CDR3 is CASSQGPGGQNYGYTF. CDR3 nucleotides: TGCGCCAGCAGCCAAGGCCCAGGGGGGCAAAACTATGGCTACACCTTC. The V and J genes are TRBV4-1 and TRBJ1-2; 7 bases are a match to TRBD1. CDR3 length equals 16 residues. CDR1 is MGHRA, CDR2 YSYEKL, per germline. After removal of 1 base from V and 2 bases from J, the junction contained 7 bases not matched to a gene.

Note on this clone: One junction end does not reproduce the germline sequence, and a read error may be involved. The chain joins TRBV5-1 to TRBJ1-1; D is unclear. The CDR3 contains 14 residues. The V gene's germline CDR1 is SGHRS and CDR2 YFSETQ. CDR3 sequence reads: CASSLVRDLDEAFF. Written as DNA, the CDR3 is TGCGCCAGCAGTTTGGTCCGGGATCTCGATGAAGCTTTCTTT.

This clone was seen at least ten times. The rearrangement joins TRBV4-1 to TRBJ1-5; D is ambiguous. The CDR3 has 13 amino acids. Germline assignment: CDR1 MGHRA and CDR2 YSYEKL. V was clipped by 4 bases and J by 6 bases, with 10 bases between them. CDR3 DNA sequence: TGCGCCAGCAGCCCCTCCGGGGTTCAGCCCCAGCATTTT. The encoded protein is CASSPSGVQPQHF.

V and J are TRBV4-3 and TRBJ1-2, with 7 bases that match TRBD1. The CDR3 sequence is 16 residues long. From germline, CDR1 is LGHNA and CDR2 YSLEER. Germline trimming cut 3 bases from V and 5 bases from J; bases unmatched to any gene: 12. The CDR3 DNA is TGCGCCAGCAGCCAGCAAACAGGGGACTCTAGTTATGGCTACACCTTC. Encoded protein: CASSQQTGDSSYGYTF.

There are many counts of this clone. V and J are TRBV20-1 and TRBJ1-1, with 10 bases identical to TRBD1. The CDR3 runs 15 residues. Trimming took 1 base from V and 3 from J; bases not matched to a gene: 5. Germline-derived CDR1 and CDR2 are DFQATT and SNEGSKA (reference sequence). This CDR3 reads CSARVDRGLDTEAFF. CDR3 nucleotide sequence: TGCAGTGCTAGAGTCGACAGGGGGCTGGACACTGAAGCTTTCTTT.

In DNA form, the CDR3 reads TGTGCCAGCAGAGTTGACAGGAACACTGAAGCTTTCTTT. This translates into CASRVDRNTEAFF. The chain recombines TRBV11-2 with TRBJ1-1, with a weak D call TRBD1 (5 bases). The CDR3 sequence is 13 residues long. Germline CDR1 is SGHAT and CDR2 is FQNNGV. Trimming stripped 6 bases from V and 1 base from J, with 9 bases between.

Judged by abundance, this clone is medium-sized (0.01 to 0.1%). This sequence joins TRBV6-5 and TRBJ1-6; 7 bases fit TRBD1. Germline CDR1 reads MNHEY; CDR2 reads SVGAGI. This CDR3 is 17 amino acids long. The trim removed 2 bases at V and 2 bases at J, leaving 6 bases unmatched. The CDR3 spells CASSYLGDSAYNSPLHF. In DNA form, the CDR3 reads TGTGCCAGCAGTTACCTAGGGGACAGCGCCTATAATTCACCCCTCCACTTT.

J is TRBJ2-7 and V is TRBV5-1, with 11 positions matching TRBD2. In germline, CDR1 is SGHRS, CDR2 YFSETQ. The CDR3 spans 15 residues. V was pared by 5 bases and J by 6 bases, with 10 bases of the junction left unmatched. The DNA of the CDR3 is TGCGCCAGCAGTACTAGCGGGAGCTCTTATCTCGAGCAGTACTTC. This gives the protein CASSTSGSSYLEQYF.

In regard to this clone: A much more abundant neighbour one base away suggests this may be a read error. This chain connects TRBV18 to TRBJ1-1; D uncertain. Germline V gene data show CDR1 as KGHSH and CDR2 as LQKENI. Trimming left V 3 bases short and J 5 bases short, with 10 bases between. The CDR3 extends over 13 amino acids. The CDR3 is CASSPGRKTEAFF. DNA of the CDR3: TGTGCCAGCTCACCGGGCCGGAAAACTGAAGCTTTCTTT.

Ten or more counts support this clone. This chain links TRBV14 with TRBJ2-3; either TRBD1 or TRBD2 may fit D (5 bases each). CDR3 length: 16 amino acids. V was cut by 1 base and J by 0 bases, with 11 bases left in between. Germline CDR1 SGHDN, CDR2 FVKESK. CDR3 nucleotides: TGTGCCAGCAGCCAAGCTGTGGGGGTGAGCACAGATACGCAGTATTTT. It translates to CASSQAVGVSTDTQYF.

Sample share makes this clone medium-sized. The rearrangement joins TRBV12-3 or TRBV12-4 to TRBJ2-2, with 15 bases matching TRBD2. The J segment lost 6 bases and the V segment lost 3 bases, leaving 8 bases of the junction unmatched. CDR3 length: 18 residues. CDR3 residues: CASSFRTSGGAGAGELFF. The CDR3 DNA reads as TGTGCCAGCAGTTTCCGGACTAGCGGGGGGGCCGGGGCCGGGGAGCTGTTTTTT.

Ten or more counts support this clone. The chain couples TRBV20-1 to TRBJ2-1, with no clear D. The germline V gene has CDR1 DFQATT and CDR2 SNEGSKA (reference sequence). CDR3 length equals 10 residues. V lost 5 bases, J lost 5 bases, and 4 bases lay in between. Here the CDR3 DNA reads TGCAGTGCTTCACACAATGAGCAGTTCTTC. This gives the protein CSASHNEQFF.

This clone is medium-sized. The chain carries TRBV6-1 and TRBJ1-3; 8 bases align to TRBD1. CDR3 length equals 16 residues. J lost 0 bases, V lost 4 bases, and 5 bases had no gene match. Per germline, CDR1 MNHNS and CDR2 SASEGT. CDR3 DNA: TGTGCCAGCAGTGCCTACAGGGGGAGCTCTGGAAACACCATATATTTT. Amino acid sequence: CASSAYRGSSGNTIYF.

This clone was detected ten times or more. This chain joins TRBV15 and TRBJ1-2; weak D call: TRBD1 (5 bases). The CDR3 is 14 residues long. Germline loops: CDR1 LNHNV, CDR2 YYDKDF (reference sequence). Trimming removed 1 base from V and 4 bases from J, with 10 bases in between. The CDR3 DNA reads as TGTGCCACCAGCAGAGCGGGGGAGACCTATGGCTACACCTTC. The encoded protein is CATSRAGETYGYTF.

As regards this clone: A junction boundary mismatches the germline segment, possibly from a read error. The chain is built from TRBV12-3 or TRBV12-4 and TRBJ2-3; D remains ambiguous. This CDR3 is built from 11 residues. DNA for the CDR3: TGTGCCAGCAGCCTCCTGTATACGCAGTATTGG. This translates into CASSLLYTQYW.

This clone was seen once. The V gene is TRBV11-3, the J gene TRBJ2-7, with D uncertain. Germline values: CDR1 SGHNT, CDR2 YENEEA. The V gene lost 0 bases and the J gene lost 4 bases, with 7 bases spanning the gap. This CDR3 comprises 13 residues. The CDR3 region is CASSLETGYEQYF. DNA of the CDR3: TGTGCCAGCAGCTTAGAAACGGGTTACGAGCAGTACTTC.

This clone was counted many times. The V and J genes are TRBV7-2 and TRBJ2-7; TRBD1 agrees at 10 bases. V shed 6 bases, J shed 7 bases, and the junction held 15 bases outside the gene matches. The CDR3 is made up of 16 amino acids. Germline CDR1 and CDR2: SGHTA and FQGNSA. CDR3 sequence: CASSPGGQGSLVEQYF. CDR3 coding DNA: TGTGCCAGCAGTCCCGGGGGACAGGGGTCCCTTGTGGAGCAGTACTTC.

V and J are TRBV6-2 or TRBV6-3 and TRBJ2-3; 7 nucleotides match TRBD2. The CDR3 runs to 18 residues. Looked up from germline, CDR1 is MNHEY and CDR2 is SVGEGT. Trimming at V came to 4 bases and at J to 4 bases, leaving 17 bases not matched to a gene. CDR3 nucleotide sequence: TGTGCCAGCAGTTCCTCTGGCGGATTAGGCGGGAGTGCAGATACGCAGTATTTT. The encoded protein is CASSSSGGLGGSADTQYF.